Below are 11 T cell receptor beta chains sequenced from a single sample in a study of CD8 T cells in ankylosing spondylitis. TCRdb passed the 5' RACE reads through MiXCR, listing each CDR3 protein once. The sample consists of some 130,000 distinct CDR3 sequences, more than 5.5% of them appearing once. The sequenced sample consisted of blood, either unsorted or a sorted T cell fraction (not recorded which). Source of these receptors: a female donor with ankylosing spondylitis or in good health (not recorded which).

There are a few counts of this clonotype. The chain combines TRBV20-1 with TRBJ1-5, with a tentative D call TRBD1 (5 bases). Germline V gene lookup returns CDR1 DFQATT and CDR2 SNEGSKA (reference sequence). CDR3 length: 13 residues. V was trimmed by 5 bases and J by 7 bases, leaving 15 bases between them. Here the CDR3 reads CSAQSGGGQPQHF. The CDR3 DNA reads as TGCAGTGCTCAGTCCGGGGGAGGACAGCCCCAGCATTTT.

The chain is built from TRBV18 and TRBJ1-2, with 8 bases identical to TRBD1. Germline V gene lookup returns CDR1 KGHSH and CDR2 LQKENI. The CDR3 consists of 13 residues. V trimming: 3 bases; J trimming: 8 bases; junction bases outside the gene matches: 5. This CDR3 is CASSPGPGGGYTF. CDR3 DNA sequence: TGTGCCAGCTCACCCGGCCCAGGGGGCGGCTACACCTTC.

The sample holds many counts of this clonotype. The chain is built from TRBV11-2 and TRBJ2-7; D uncertain. Germline CDR1 is SGHAT and CDR2 is FQNNGV. The CDR3 spans 13 residues. Deletions cut 6 bases from V and 5 bases from J, with 14 bases between. The chain's CDR3 is CASSVVWGHEQYF. In DNA form, the CDR3 reads TGTGCCAGCAGTGTGGTTTGGGGTCACGAGCAGTACTTC.

Concerning this clonotype: A much larger clone differs from this one at a single base, so this may be a read error. V usage is TRBV12-3 or TRBV12-4 and J usage is TRBJ2-5, with a tentative D call TRBD2 (6 bases). V was shortened by 8 bases and J by 9 bases, with 13 bases between the two germline ends. The CDR3 has 11 amino acids. CDR3 DNA: TGTGCCAGCGTCACGGGGGAGGCCCAGTACTTC. Its protein product is CASVTGEAQYF.

This clonotype was picked up many times. The chain uses TRBV4-1 and TRBJ1-1; no clear D. CDR3 length equals 16 residues. Per the germline V gene, CDR1 is MGHRA and CDR2 is YSYEKL. V gave up 0 bases and J gave up 4 bases, with 15 bases separating them. CDR3 loop: CASSQESTAVVTEAFF. CDR3 nucleotides: TGCGCCAGCAGCCAAGAATCGACGGCTGTGGTCACTGAAGCTTTCTTT.

Ten or more counts support this clonotype. The chain uses TRBV3-1 and TRBJ2-7; 7 positions match TRBD1. Germline CDR1 reads LGHDT; CDR2 reads YNNKEL (reference sequence). The CDR3 runs to 14 residues. Trimming removed 2 bases from V and 3 bases from J; junction bases left unmatched: 4. CDR3 DNA sequence: TGTGCCAGCAGCCAATACAGGGGCGACTACGAGCAGTACTTC. Translating it yields CASSQYRGDYEQYF.

This clonotype appeared many times. The CDR3: CASSEVDETYEQYF. The CDR3 region has the DNA TGTGCCAGCAGTGAAGTGGACGAAACCTACGAGCAGTACTTC. The chain employs TRBV6-1 and TRBJ2-7; D gene ambiguous. Trimming cost V 1 base and J 2 bases, with 9 bases left between them. There are 14 residues in the CDR3. Per the germline V gene, CDR1 is MNHNS and CDR2 is SASEGT.

This clonotype was counted at least ten times. V is TRBV4-1 and J is TRBJ2-7; D remains ambiguous. Germline V gene lookup returns CDR1 MGHRA and CDR2 YSYEKL. The V gene lost 2 bases and the J gene lost 3 bases, with 8 bases spanning the gap. The CDR3 consists of 13 residues. The CDR3 loop is CASSQLLHYEQYF. The DNA for the CDR3 is TGCGCCAGCAGCCAACTTTTACACTACGAGCAGTACTTC.

In its sample, this clonotype was seen many times. V gene TRBV6-1 combines with J gene TRBJ2-3, with 11 bases that match TRBD1. After removal of 6 bases from V and 3 bases from J, the junction contained 5 bases not matched to a gene. The CDR3 is 15 amino acids. Germline V CDR1 and CDR2: MNHNS, SASEGT. CDR3: CASRADRGLTDTQYF. CDR3 DNA sequence: TGTGCCAGCAGGGCGGACAGGGGGCTGACAGATACGCAGTATTTT.

This clonotype was found many times. V gene TRBV12-3 or TRBV12-4 combines with J gene TRBJ2-2; 9 nucleotides match TRBD1. The CDR3 loop spans 15 amino acids. J was trimmed by 4 bases and V by 5 bases; bases with no gene match: 5. The DNA of the CDR3 is TGTGCCAGCAGTCCACAGGGGGCAGTCACCGGGGAGCTGTTTTTT. Amino acid sequence: CASSPQGAVTGELFF.

This clonotype was picked up many times. The chain recombines TRBV7-2 with TRBJ2-3, with D possibly being TRBD2 (5 bases). Germline CDR1 is SGHTA and CDR2 is FQGNSA. V lost 5 bases and J lost 6, with 12 bases in between. The CDR3 has 13 residues. CDR3 DNA sequence: TGTGCCAGCAGCCCCGCCTCGGGGGATACGCAGTATTTT. It specifies CASSPASGDTQYF.